Below, 32 T cell receptor beta chains from the same sample are listed, as sequenced in a study of blood T cell repertoires in COVID-19. Profiled with immunoSEQ multiplex PCR; TCRdb holds only in-frame clones, not every one. The sample contains around 78,000 clones, roughly 82% of which appear only once. The sample taken for sequencing was peripheral blood. The receptors derive from a human donor in a cohort sampled during active COVID-19.

This chain connects TRBV12-3 or TRBV12-4 to TRBJ2-7; the match to TRBD1 covers 8 bases. The CDR3 length is 13 residues. Germline trimming cut 4 bases from V and 2 bases from J; bases unmatched to any gene: 1. In DNA form, the CDR3 reads TGTGCCAGCAGTTCGACAGGGGCCTACGAGCAGTACTTC. Translated: CASSSTGAYEQYF.

V is TRBV30 and J is TRBJ2-7, with 8 bases fitting TRBD1. The ends lost 4 bases at V and 5 bases at J; junction bases unmatched: 7. Germline CDR1 is GTSNPN and CDR2 is SVGIG (reference sequence). The CDR3 has 13 residues. As DNA, the CDR3 is TGTGCCTGGACGGACAGGGAGGCACACGAGCAGTACTTC. Protein sequence: CAWTDREAHEQYF.

The rearrangement joins TRBV6-2 or TRBV6-3 to TRBJ1-1, with TRBD1 matching over 7 bases. Germline CDR1 is MNHEY and CDR2 is SVGEGT. The CDR3 has 15 amino acids. Germline trimming cut 5 bases from V and 1 base from J; bases unmatched to any gene: 7. The CDR3 region is CASSSYGTANTEAFF. The CDR3 bases are TGTGCCAGCAGTAGCTACGGGACAGCGAACACTGAAGCTTTCTTT.

The rearrangement joins TRBV30 to TRBJ1-2; D perhaps matches TRBD1 (6 bases). The V and J ends lost 3 bases and 0 bases respectively, with 8 bases between them. Germline V lookup: CDR1 GTSNPN, CDR2 SVGIG (reference sequence). The CDR3 totals 13 residues. The DNA for the CDR3 is TGTGCCTGGAGAGAGGGGGCTAACTATGGCTACACCTTC. It specifies CAWREGANYGYTF.

This clone was picked up one time. V and J are TRBV4-2 and TRBJ2-5; 8 positions match TRBD1. This CDR3 is 15 amino acids long. The V and J ends lost 0 bases and 7 bases, in that order; junction bases with no gene match: 7. The germline gives CDR1 LGHNA, CDR2 YNFKEQ. CDR3 coding DNA: TGTGCCAGCAGCCAAGATTTCGTACAGGGGGTGACCCAGTACTTC. This translates into CASSQDFVQGVTQYF.

This clone was observed once. The V gene is TRBV4-1, the J gene TRBJ1-6; D perhaps matches TRBD1 (6 bases). Trimming removed 1 base from V and 8 bases from J, with 12 bases in between. The CDR3 has 15 residues. Per germline, CDR1 MGHRA and CDR2 YSYEKL. This chain's CDR3 is CASSQVSQGYSPLHF. The CDR3 DNA sequence: TGCGCCAGCAGCCAAGTCTCACAGGGATATTCACCCCTCCACTTT.

This chain links TRBV4-1 with TRBJ2-7; TRBD1 agrees at 10 bases. The CDR3 totals 15 residues. The J segment lost 1 base and the V segment lost 1 base, leaving 1 base of the junction unmatched. Germline loops: CDR1 MGHRA, CDR2 YSYEKL. The CDR3 DNA reads as TGCGCCAGCAGCCAAGGACAGGGGGCGTCCTACGAGCAGTACTTC. Translation gives CASSQGQGASYEQYF.

V and J are TRBV18 and TRBJ1-6, with unresolved D. CDR1 is KGHSH, CDR2 LQKENI, per germline. This CDR3 contains 14 residues. Deletions cut 2 bases from V and 9 bases from J, with 11 bases between. CDR3 region: CASSPTEYLSPLHF. CDR3 coding DNA: TGTGCCAGCTCACCAACGGAGTACCTTTCACCCCTCCACTTT.

This chain joins TRBV6-2 or TRBV6-3 and TRBJ2-7; D is unclear. The V gene lost 2 bases and the J gene lost 0 bases, with 5 bases spanning the gap. The CDR3 is 13 amino acids. Germline CDR1 MNHEY, CDR2 SVGEGT. The chain's CDR3 is CASSYGPSYEQYF. DNA for the CDR3: TGTGCCAGCAGTTACGGGCCCTCCTACGAGCAGTACTTC.

This sequence joins TRBV7-2 and TRBJ1-1, with 10 bases aligning to TRBD1. The germline V gene encodes CDR1 SGHTA and CDR2 FQGNSA. V was clipped by 4 bases and J by 5 bases; unmatched bases: 4. This CDR3 spans 14 amino acids. DNA of the CDR3: TGTGCCAGCAGCTGGGGACAGGGGATTACTGAAGCTTTCTTT. Translation: CASSWGQGITEAFF.

V usage is TRBV18 and J usage is TRBJ2-7; 13 positions match TRBD2. There are 16 residues in the CDR3. V was clipped by 2 bases and J by 5 bases; unmatched bases: 6. CDR1 is KGHSH and CDR2 is LQKENI in the germline V gene. The CDR3 DNA is TGTGCCAGCTCACCATTCGGACTAGCGGGGGTCAACGAGCAGTACTTC. Translating gives CASSPFGLAGVNEQYF.

This rearrangement joins TRBV19 to TRBJ1-3, with no clear D. The germline V gene has CDR1 LNHDA and CDR2 SQIVND (reference sequence). The CDR3 spans 14 residues. V lost 10 bases, J lost 7 bases, and 20 bases lay in between. The CDR3 sequence is CANYKSVFQNTIYF. The CDR3 DNA reads as TGTGCCAACTACAAAAGTGTCTTCCAGAACACCATATATTTT.

This clone occurred many times. This chain uses TRBV2 with TRBJ2-7, with 7 bases lining up with TRBD1. The junction had 1 base not matched to a gene; V was cut back by 5 bases and J by 0 bases. The CDR3 runs to 13 residues. In germline, CDR1 is SNHLY, CDR2 FYNNEI. The CDR3 loop reads CASSPGGSYEQYF. The CDR3 DNA reads TGTGCCAGCAGTCCAGGGGGCTCCTACGAGCAGTACTTC.

The CDR3 protein is CASSLGSASYEQYF. CDR3 DNA sequence: TGTGCCAGCAGCTTGGGCTCAGCCTCCTACGAGCAGTACTTC. This rearrangement joins TRBV7-9 to TRBJ2-7; D gene uncertain. This CDR3 has 14 amino acids. Trimming left V 3 bases short and J 0 bases short, with 9 bases between. Per the germline V gene, CDR1 is SEHNR and CDR2 is FQNEAQ (reference sequence).

This sequence joins TRBV7-9 and TRBJ2-2; tentatively, D is TRBD1 (6 bases). The CDR3 runs to 15 residues. With 2 bases removed from V and 4 bases from J, the gap between germline ends came to 11 bases. In germline, CDR1 is SEHNR, CDR2 FQNEAQ (reference sequence). In DNA, the CDR3 is TGTGCCAGCAGCTTATCGGGACAACTCACCGGGGAGCTGTTTTTT. It specifies CASSLSGQLTGELFF. Based on the CDR3 plus reference TRBV7-9 and TRBJ2-2, the full variable domain is DTGVSQNPRHKITKRGQNVTFRCDPISEHNRLYWYRQTLGQGPEFLTYFQNEAQLEKSRLLSDRFSAERPKGSFSTLEIQRTEQGDSAMYLCASSLSGQLTGELFFGEGSRLTVL.

The chain recombines TRBV27 with TRBJ2-7, with 10 bases matching TRBD1. The junction had 7 bases not matched to a gene; V was cut back by 9 bases and J by 5 bases. The CDR3 is 13 amino acids. The V gene's germline CDR1 is MNHEY and CDR2 SMNVEV (reference sequence). CDR3 sequence reads: CASQTGGFDEQYF. In nucleotides, the CDR3 is TGTGCCAGTCAGACAGGGGGCTTCGACGAGCAGTACTTC.

For this clone: A read error may produce the germline difference seen at one junction end. The rearrangement uses TRBV6-2 or TRBV6-3 and TRBJ2-7; 7 bases align to TRBD2. This CDR3 contains 16 residues. Germline loops: CDR1 MNHEY, CDR2 SVGEGT. CDR3 DNA: TGTGCCAGCAGTCACTCGCCAGCGGGGAGCTCCTACGAGCAGTACTTC. It is translated as CASSHSPAGSSYEQYF.

The V and J genes are TRBV7-2 and TRBJ2-2; 7 bases align to TRBD1. Per the germline V gene, CDR1 is SGHTA and CDR2 is FQGNSA. The length of the CDR3 is 15 residues. The V and J ends lost 5 bases and 6 bases, in that order; junction bases with no gene match: 9. The CDR3 protein is CASSAETGLAGELFF. The CDR3 DNA reads TGTGCCAGCAGCGCAGAGACAGGGTTGGCCGGGGAGCTGTTTTTT. Full variable domain (rest looked up from reference TRBV7-2 and TRBJ2-2): GAGVSQSPSNKVTEKGKDVELRCDPISGHTALYWYRQSLGQGLEFLIYFQGNSAPDKSGLPSDRFSAERTGGSVSTLTIQRTQQEDSAVYLCASSAETGLAGELFFGEGSRLTVL.

The rearrangement joins TRBV5-1 to TRBJ2-3; 7 nucleotides line up with TRBD1. Trimming cost V 4 bases and J 8 bases; bases outside gene matches: 19. The CDR3 sequence is 17 residues long. Germline CDR1 reads SGHRS; CDR2 reads YFSETQ. CDR3 amino acids: CASSPSATGTASGTQYF. The CDR3, as DNA: TGCGCCAGCAGCCCTTCTGCTACCGGGACAGCCTCGGGTACGCAGTATTTT.

The chain recombines TRBV19 with TRBJ1-5; no clear D gene. The CDR3 is made up of 15 amino acids. V lost 9 bases and J 2 bases, leaving 17 bases between the germline ends. From germline, CDR1 is LNHDA and CDR2 SQIVND (reference sequence). CDR3: CASRDTRAGNQPQHF. The CDR3 nucleotides are TGTGCCAGCCGAGATACGAGGGCTGGCAATCAGCCCCAGCATTTT.

The CDR3 DNA is TGTGCCAGCAGTCCAGGCAGGGTCGGTGTAGAGACCCAGTACTTC. Amino acids: CASSPGRVGVETQYF. The rearrangement links TRBV27 to TRBJ2-5; TRBD1 might be the D (5 bases). CDR1 and CDR2 from the germline V gene are MNHEY and SMNVEV (reference sequence). V dropped 5 bases and J dropped 4 bases, with 17 bases sitting between them. The CDR3 totals 15 residues.

This clone has at least ten counts. The chain is built from TRBV10-3 and TRBJ1-1; 7 bases are shared with TRBD1. The CDR3 has 12 amino acids. Germline trimming cut 6 bases from V and 7 bases from J; bases unmatched to any gene: 5. Per germline, CDR1 ENHRY and CDR2 SYGVKD. CDR3 sequence (DNA): TGTGCCATCAGGCAGGGGGGCGGTGAAGCTTTCTTT. The encoded protein is CAIRQGGGEAFF.

This sequence joins TRBV6-1 and TRBJ2-7; TRBD1 is a possible D gene (5 bases). CDR1 MNHNS and CDR2 SASEGT come from the germline V gene. CDR3 length: 15 residues. V dropped 2 bases and J dropped 7 bases, with 18 bases sitting between them. CDR3 nucleotide sequence: TGTGCCAGCAGTGAACGGGTTACAGGCTTAAGGGAGCAGTACTTC. The encoded protein is CASSERVTGLREQYF.

The gene calls are TRBV7-2 and TRBJ2-7, with D possibly TRBD1 on 5 matching bases. CDR1 is SGHTA and CDR2 is FQGNSA in the germline V gene. The CDR3 covers 12 residues. The V end lost 5 bases, the J end lost 5 bases, and 10 bases lay between the germline ends. DNA of the CDR3: TGTGCCAGCAGCCCAGACAGAGACGAGCAGTACTTC. This gives the protein CASSPDRDEQYF.

This chain joins TRBV24-1 and TRBJ2-1; 14 bases map to TRBD2. The V and J ends lost 5 bases and 0 bases, in that order; junction bases with no gene match: 8. CDR1 KGHDR and CDR2 SFDVKD come from the germline V gene. The length of the CDR3 is 19 residues. The CDR3 reads CATSGGGLAGESSYNEQFF. The CDR3 DNA sequence: TGTGCCACCAGTGGGGGGGGACTAGCGGGAGAGAGCTCCTACAATGAGCAGTTCTTC.

This clone was counted a few times. The CDR3 DNA reads as TGTGCCAGCAGGGGGCAAAACTACTATGGCTACACCTTC. Protein: CASRGQNYYGYTF. This rearrangement joins TRBV27 to TRBJ1-2, with D tentatively TRBD1 (5 bases). Germline CDR1 and CDR2: MNHEY and SMNVEV (reference sequence). The CDR3 is 13 residues long. V gave up 6 bases and J gave up 3 bases, with 11 bases separating them.

The chain employs TRBV6-5 and TRBJ1-6, with TRBD1 matching over 9 bases. The ends lost 6 bases at V and 9 bases at J; junction bases unmatched: 6. Germline V gene lookup returns CDR1 MNHEY and CDR2 SVGAGI. The CDR3 sequence is 14 residues long. In nucleotides, the CDR3 is TGTGCCAGCAGCGGGACAGGGTTGGGTTCACCCCTCCACTTT. It codes for CASSGTGLGSPLHF.

The chain links TRBV6-4 to TRBJ2-7; D may be TRBD1 (5 bases). Germline CDR1 MRHNA, CDR2 SNTAGT. The CDR3 consists of 13 residues. V was trimmed by 4 bases and J by 5 bases, leaving 12 bases between them. This chain's CDR3 is CASSGGPGDEQYF. CDR3 in DNA: TGTGCCAGCAGTGGGGGCCCTGGAGACGAGCAGTACTTC.

This chain joins TRBV7-8 and TRBJ2-1, with D tentatively TRBD2 (5 bases). Trimming shortened V by 8 bases and J by 4 bases, and 18 bases separated the two germline ends. The CDR3 length is 15 residues. Looked up from germline, CDR1 is SGHVS and CDR2 is FQNEAQ. The CDR3 coding sequence is TGTGCCAGCCAAAACAACGGCGGGTCATACAATGAGCAGTTCTTC. This sequence encodes CASQNNGGSYNEQFF. Filled out from reference TRBV7-8 and TRBJ2-1, the complete variable domain reads GAGVSQSPRYKVAKRGQDVALRCDPISGHVSLFWYQQALGQGPEFLTYFQNEAQLDKSGLPSDRFFAERPEGSVSTLKIQRTQQEDSAVYLCASQNNGGSYNEQFFGPGTRLTVL.

The genes are TRBV5-5 and TRBJ1-1; D is uncertain. Trimming left V 0 bases short and J 0 bases short, with 12 bases between. The CDR3 sequence is 16 residues long. Germline V CDR1 and CDR2: SGHKS, YYEKEE (reference sequence). The CDR3 bases are TGTGCCAGCAGCTTGGGAGTGAGAAGTATGAACACTGAAGCTTTCTTT. Its translation: CASSLGVRSMNTEAFF.

The V call is TRBV28, the J call TRBJ2-7, with TRBD2 as a possible D gene (6 bases). The germline V gene encodes CDR1 MDHEN and CDR2 SYDVKM. CDR3 size: 14 residues. V gave up 6 bases and J gave up 2 bases, with 14 bases separating them. The DNA for the CDR3 is TGTGCCAGCAGCCCCGAGGAGGGCGCCTACGAGCAGTACTTC. Translating it yields CASSPEEGAYEQYF.

The rearrangement joins TRBV15 to TRBJ2-3, with D tentatively TRBD2 (6 bases). The V and J ends lost 0 bases and 0 bases respectively, with 13 bases between them. Germline CDR1 reads LNHNV; CDR2 reads YYDKDF (reference sequence). The CDR3 runs 17 residues. The CDR3 DNA reads as TGTGCCACCAGCAGAGATCGTGTTGGGGGGAGCACAGATACGCAGTATTTT. It codes for CATSRDRVGGSTDTQYF.